The rows below give T cell receptor beta chains drawn from one sample of a study of cytomegalovirus exposure and HLA in healthy donors. Here immunoSEQ multiplex PCR was the method, and the copy in TCRdb shows in-frame clones only, minus some. The table has 150,000 to 200,000 clones, around four fifths seen once. The sample taken for sequencing was PBMCs. The receptors here all came from a man aged 18 to 35 in good health and CMV-seropositive. CDR3s include the opening cysteine and the closing phenylalanine or tryptophan. D genes are given only for firm matches. Part of the rows lack a size; the others show once, few, many or a class for expanded clones.

clone_size d_call j_call v_call cdr3_nt cdr3_aa
. . TRBJ2-6 TRBV7-3 TGTGCCAGCAGCTTAAGGGCGGGATCTGGGGCCAACGTCCTGACTTTC CASSLRAGSGANVLTF
. . TRBJ1-1 TRBV7-6 TGTGCCAGCAGCCGTCACAGGGATAACACTGAAGCTTTCTTT CASSRHRDNTEAFF
. TRBD2 TRBJ2-5 TRBV4-3 TGCGCCAGCAGCTCCAAGGGGTCGGCTAGCGGGATACTCCTCCAAGAGACCCAGTACTTC CASSSKGSASGILLQETQYF
. . TRBJ1-1 TRBV7-9 TGTGCCAGCAGCTTAGTCCAGAACACTGAAGCTTTCTTT CASSLVQNTEAFF
. . TRBJ1-4 TRBV19 TGTGCCAGTAGTACCTTAGACAGTTCGACTAATGAAAAACTGTTTTTT CASSTLDSSTNEKLFF
. TRBD1 TRBJ2-1 TRBV4-1 TGCGCCAGCAGCCCGCAGGATCAGGGGGCAACCTACAATGAGCAGTTCTTC CASSPQDQGATYNEQFF
. TRBD1 TRBJ2-7 TRBV11-3 TGTGCCAGCAGCATGGGACAGTTAGGCGAGCAGTACTTC CASSMGQLGEQYF
. . TRBJ2-7 TRBV10-1 TGCGCCAGCAGTGAGTTATCCAGCGACGAGCAGTACTTC CASSELSSDEQYF
. . TRBJ2-7 TRBV27 TGTGCCAGCAGTGAGGGGTCGGAGGGGCCCTCCTACGAGCAGTACTTC CASSEGSEGPSYEQYF
. TRBD1 TRBJ2-7 TRBV10-3 TGTGCCATCAGTCCGACTTGGACAGGCTCCTACGAGCAGTACTTC CAISPTWTGSYEQYF
. . TRBJ2-7 TRBV28 TGTGCCAGCGGAAGCACGAGAGGAGAGCAGTACTTC CASGSTRGEQYF
. . TRBJ2-7 TRBV27 TGTGCCAGCAGTTTATTCGTTGGGGGGATCGCGGAGCAGTACTTC CASSLFVGGIAEQYF
. . TRBJ1-1 TRBV6-1 TGTGCCAGCAGTGACACAGGGACCTCTAAAGCTTTCTTT CASSDTGTSKAFF
. . TRBJ1-1 TRBV9 TGTGCCAGCAGCCCAGGGTCTATAATAGCTGAAGCTTTCTTT CASSPGSIIAEAFF
. TRBD1 TRBJ1-2 TRBV7-2 TGTGCCAGCAGCTTAGCCACAGGGGGCGGTTATGGCTACACCTTC CASSLATGGGYGYTF
few TRBD1 TRBJ2-1 TRBV28 TGTGCCAGCACCGCGGTCACAGGGGAGACGTACAATGAGCAGTTCTTC CASTAVTGETYNEQFF
. TRBD1 TRBJ1-5 TRBV6-1 TGTGCCAGCAGTGGACAGGGTTCCAATCAGCCCCAGCATTTT CASSGQGSNQPQHF
. TRBD2 TRBJ2-5 TRBV9 TGTGCCAGCAGCCCAGAGGCGGGAGGTTGGGAGTACTTC CASSPEAGGWEYF
once . TRBJ2-1 TRBV5-1 TGCGCCAGCAGCTGGGGGGACCCCTCGGGTGAGCAGTTCTTC CASSWGDPSGEQFF
few . TRBJ2-1 TRBV7-9 TGTGCCAGCAGCCGGGGGAGCAATGAGCAGTTCTTC CASSRGSNEQFF
. . TRBJ1-1 TRBV7-9 TGTGCCAGCAGCGCGCCTTCTTGGGAGGGCCCTGAAGCTTTCTTT CASSAPSWEGPEAFF
. . TRBJ1-2 TRBV19 TGTGCCAGTAGTAATCGTCCGGGGGATGGCTACACCTTC CASSNRPGDGYTF
. . TRBJ2-3 TRBV4-2 TGTGCCAGCAGCCTTGGGAGCAGCACAGATACGCAGTATTTT CASSLGSSTDTQYF
. TRBD1 TRBJ2-1 TRBV19 TGTGCCAGTAGTAGACAGGGCATCAATGAGCAGTTCTTC CASSRQGINEQFF
. . TRBJ2-7 TRBV14 TGTGCCAGCAGCCAAACCGGGAACTACTACGAGCAGTACTTC CASSQTGNYYEQYF
. TRBD1 TRBJ1-1 TRBV27 TGTGCCAGCACCTTTGGACAGGGGTACACTGAAGCTTTCTTT CASTFGQGYTEAFF
once TRBD1 TRBJ2-1 TRBV7-9 TGTGCCAGCAGCTTACGGGGAGGACAGGGGATGTCCAATGAGCAGTTCTTC CASSLRGGQGMSNEQFF
many . TRBJ2-3 TRBV6-4 TGTGCCAGCAGTGAAGGTCCAGAGGGCACAGATACGCAGTATTTT CASSEGPEGTDTQYF
. . TRBJ1-1 TRBV4-1 TGCGCCAGCAGCGCCGACGGGACTGAAGCTTTCTTT CASSADGTEAFF
. . TRBJ2-7 TRBV6-1 TGTGCCAGCAGTGAACGACTGCAGGGGCGGTTCTCCTACGAGCAGTACTTC CASSERLQGRFSYEQYF
. TRBD2 TRBJ2-5 TRBV6-5 TGTGCCAGCCTAGCGGGAGGGGGGGAGACCCAGTACTTC CASLAGGGETQYF
. . TRBJ1-5 TRBV19 TGTGCCAGTAGTATCGGGTATCAGCCCCAGCATTTT CASSIGYQPQHF
once . TRBJ1-5 TRBV2 TGTGCCAGCAGTCCCCAGGGGACGGGGAGCAATCAGCCCCAGCATTTT CASSPQGTGSNQPQHF
. . TRBJ1-1 TRBV5-6 TGTGCCAGCAGCTTGTACGGACAGAGGAACACTGAAGCTTTCTTT CASSLYGQRNTEAFF
. . TRBJ2-7 TRBV5-4 TGTGCCAGCAGCTTGCGGTGGGGGGGCCCGTCGGGCGAGCAGTACTTC CASSLRWGGPSGEQYF
. . TRBJ2-7 TRBV6-5 TGTGCCAGCAGTTACCCCGCGCAGGGTGACGAGCAGTACTTC CASSYPAQGDEQYF
few . TRBJ2-7 TRBV11-2 TGTGCCAGCAGCTTAGCCCAGGGGCGATACGAGCAGTACTTC CASSLAQGRYEQYF
. TRBD1 TRBJ2-3 TRBV15 TGTGCCACCAGCAGGGACAGGTTAGGGGGCACAGATACGCAGTATTTT CATSRDRLGGTDTQYF
few . TRBJ2-5 TRBV6-5 TGTGCCAGCAGTTACTCGATGGGAGGGGGTGAGACCCAGTACTTC CASSYSMGGGETQYF
. . TRBJ1-2 TRBV9 TGTGCCAGCAGCGGGGCGGGAGAGACTTACTATGGCTACACCTTC CASSGAGETYYGYTF
. . TRBJ2-3 TRBV14 TGTGCCAGCAGCCTAGTGGGGGGAACAGATACGCAGTATTTT CASSLVGGTDTQYF
. . TRBJ1-3 TRBV5-1 TGCGCCAGCAGCTTGGACCCCACTACCGGAAACACCATATATTTT CASSLDPTTGNTIYF
. . TRBJ1-3 TRBV30 TGTGCCTGGAAACCGGGGGATGGAAACACCATATATTTT CAWKPGDGNTIYF